The T cell receptor beta chain described here comes from a study of response to subunit inactivated influenza vaccine. General observations from the study: The authors put forward the suggestion that each seasonal influenza vaccination may bring in only a limited number of new T cells.

In TCRdb, the RT-PCR reads were re-called with MiXCR into one record per CDR3 protein. The sample lists roughly 570,000 distinct CDR3 sequences, roughly 13% occurring once. The CDR3 has 15 residues. Trimming cost V 0 bases and J 0 bases, with 8 bases left between them. Germline assignment: CDR1 SGHRS and CDR2 YFSETQ. This clonotype was counted only a few times. What it recognizes is unknown. The source was PBMCs from blood, collected roughly 47 days after vaccination. The chain uses TRBV5-1 and TRBJ2-3; D remains unclear. The source of this sequence is a man aged 50-60 years who received an inactivated influenza vaccine. The CDR3 loop reads CASSLVDQSTDTQYF. For the CDR3, the DNA is TGCGCCAGCAGCTTGGTAGATCAGAGCACAGATACGCAGTATTTT.